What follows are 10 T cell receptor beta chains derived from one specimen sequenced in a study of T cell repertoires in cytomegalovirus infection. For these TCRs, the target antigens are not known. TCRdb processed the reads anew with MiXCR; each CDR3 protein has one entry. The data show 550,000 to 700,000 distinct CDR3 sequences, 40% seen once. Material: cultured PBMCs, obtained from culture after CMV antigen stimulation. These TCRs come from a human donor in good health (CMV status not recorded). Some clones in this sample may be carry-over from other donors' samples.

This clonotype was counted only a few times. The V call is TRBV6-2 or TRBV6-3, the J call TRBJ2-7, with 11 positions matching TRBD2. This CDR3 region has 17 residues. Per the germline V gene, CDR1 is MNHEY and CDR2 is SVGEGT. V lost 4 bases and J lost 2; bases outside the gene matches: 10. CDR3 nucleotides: TGTGCCAGCAGTTTCATGACTAGCGGGGTCTTCGCCTACGAGCAGTACTTC. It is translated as CASSFMTSGVFAYEQYF.

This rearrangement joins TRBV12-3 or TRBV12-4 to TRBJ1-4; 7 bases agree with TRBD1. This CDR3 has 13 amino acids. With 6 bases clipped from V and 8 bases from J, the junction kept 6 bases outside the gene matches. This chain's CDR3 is CASRYGTEEKLFF. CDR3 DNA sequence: TGTGCCAGCAGATACGGGACAGAAGAAAAACTGTTTTTT.

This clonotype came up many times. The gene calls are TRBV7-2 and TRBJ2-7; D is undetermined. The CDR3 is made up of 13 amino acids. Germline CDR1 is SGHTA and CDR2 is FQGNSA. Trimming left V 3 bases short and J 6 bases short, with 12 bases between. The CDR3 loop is CASSFPSLGEQYF. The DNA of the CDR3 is TGTGCCAGCAGCTTCCCCTCGTTAGGCGAGCAGTACTTC.

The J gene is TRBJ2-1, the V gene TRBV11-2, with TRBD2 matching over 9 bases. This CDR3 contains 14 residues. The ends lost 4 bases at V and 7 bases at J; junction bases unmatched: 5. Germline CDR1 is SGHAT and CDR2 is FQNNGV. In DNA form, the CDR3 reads TGTGCCAGCAGCTATGTAGCGGGAGATAATGAGCAGTTCTTC. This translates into CASSYVAGDNEQFF.

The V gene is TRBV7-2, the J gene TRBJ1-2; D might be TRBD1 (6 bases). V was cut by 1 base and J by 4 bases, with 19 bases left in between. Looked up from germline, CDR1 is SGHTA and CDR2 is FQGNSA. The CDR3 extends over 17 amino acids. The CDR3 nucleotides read TGTGCCAGCAGCTTAGGTGGACAGACTGACAGAATCTATGGCTACACCTTC. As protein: CASSLGGQTDRIYGYTF.

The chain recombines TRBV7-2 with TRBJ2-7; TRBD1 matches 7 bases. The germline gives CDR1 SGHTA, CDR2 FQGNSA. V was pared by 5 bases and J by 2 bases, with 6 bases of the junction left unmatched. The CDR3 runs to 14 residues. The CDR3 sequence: CASSREGTAYEQYF. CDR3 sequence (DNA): TGTGCCAGCAGCAGAGAGGGGACAGCCTACGAGCAGTACTTC.

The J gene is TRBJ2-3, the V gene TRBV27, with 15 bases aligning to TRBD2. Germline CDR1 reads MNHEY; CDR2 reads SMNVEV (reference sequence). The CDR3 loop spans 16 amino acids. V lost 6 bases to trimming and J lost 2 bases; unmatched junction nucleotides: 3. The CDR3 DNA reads TGTGCCAGCAGGGGACTAGCGGGGGGAAACACAGATACGCAGTATTTT. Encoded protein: CASRGLAGGNTDTQYF.

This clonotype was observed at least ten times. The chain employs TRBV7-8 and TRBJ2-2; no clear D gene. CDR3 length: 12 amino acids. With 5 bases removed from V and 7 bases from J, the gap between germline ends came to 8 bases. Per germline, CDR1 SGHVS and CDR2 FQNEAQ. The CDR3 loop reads CASSGLGGELFF. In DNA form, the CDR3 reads TGTGCCAGCAGCGGGTTGGGCGGGGAGCTGTTTTTT.

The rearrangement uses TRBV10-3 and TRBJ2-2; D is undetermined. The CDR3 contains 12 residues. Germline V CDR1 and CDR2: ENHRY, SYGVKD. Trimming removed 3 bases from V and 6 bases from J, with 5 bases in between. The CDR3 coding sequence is TGTGCCATCAGTGACTATGCCGGGGAGCTGTTTTTT. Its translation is CAISDYAGELFF.

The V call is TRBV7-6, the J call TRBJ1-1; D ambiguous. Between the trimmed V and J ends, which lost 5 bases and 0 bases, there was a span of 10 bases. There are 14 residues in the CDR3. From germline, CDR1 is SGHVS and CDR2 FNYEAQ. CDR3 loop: CASSKGRMNTEAFF. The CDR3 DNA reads TGTGCCAGCAGCAAAGGACGGATGAACACTGAAGCTTTCTTT.